One and the same sample provided the 29 T cell receptor beta chains below, sequenced in a study of T cell responses to AZD1222 COVID-19 vaccine. Here immunoSEQ multiplex PCR was the method, and the copy in TCRdb shows in-frame clones only, minus some. The sample shows roughly 93,000 clones, around 86% of them seen only once. Sample: peripheral blood, taken on day 0 of AZD1222 vaccination. All receptors come from an adult in good health.

In its sample, this clone was seen a few times. V is TRBV5-4 and J is TRBJ2-3, with D possibly called TRBD1 or TRBD2 (5 bases each). Per the germline V gene, CDR1 is SGHNT and CDR2 is YYREEE (reference sequence). The CDR3 is 16 amino acids. The V gene lost 4 bases and the J gene lost 1 base, with 16 bases spanning the gap. DNA for the CDR3: TGTGCCAGCAGCGTTGGGGGAGTTTTGGGCACAGATACGCAGTATTTT. It yields the protein CASSVGGVLGTDTQYF.

The genes are TRBV11-2 and TRBJ1-6; TRBD1 aligns across 7 bases. CDR3 length: 17 residues. The germline gives CDR1 SGHAT, CDR2 FQNNGV. Trimming removed 5 bases from V and 6 bases from J; junction bases left unmatched: 13. The CDR3 is CASSPQGGATINSPLHF. CDR3 bases: TGTGCCAGCAGCCCCCAGGGGGGGGCAACCATTAATTCACCCCTCCACTTT.

V is TRBV12-3 or TRBV12-4 and J is TRBJ2-1; 7 bases agree with TRBD2. V gave up 6 bases and J gave up 8 bases; unmatched junction bases: 7. The CDR3 has 13 residues. CDR3 in DNA: TGTGCCAGCAGCTCCGGACTAGTCGATGAGCAGTTCTTC. Protein product: CASSSGLVDEQFF.

V usage is TRBV29-1 and J usage is TRBJ1-3; perhaps TRBD1 as D (5 bases). Deletions cut 3 bases from V and 7 bases from J, with 7 bases between. Germline CDR1 and CDR2: SQVTM and ANQGSEA. The length of the CDR3 is 11 residues. The CDR3 nucleotides are TGCAGCGTTGATGGGGGGAACACCATATATTTT. It encodes CSVDGGNTIYF.

This sequence joins TRBV7-6 and TRBJ1-4, with TRBD1 identical over 7 bases. V trimming: 1 base; J trimming: 8 bases; junction bases outside the gene matches: 4. CDR3 size: 14 residues. In germline, CDR1 is SGHVS, CDR2 FNYEAQ. DNA of the CDR3: TGTGCCAGCAGCTTAGGACAGGGAAGGGAAAAACTGTTTTTT. The encoded protein is CASSLGQGREKLFF.

This chain joins TRBV7-9 and TRBJ2-1, with TRBD2 identical over 8 bases. V shed 2 bases and J 9 bases; nucleotides not matched to a gene: 9. The germline V gene has CDR1 SEHNR and CDR2 FQNEAQ (reference sequence). The CDR3 totals 15 residues. The chain's CDR3 is CASSLSAGGHGEQFF. CDR3 sequence (DNA): TGTGCCAGCAGCTTAAGTGCGGGAGGTCACGGTGAGCAGTTCTTC.

This chain joins TRBV5-1 and TRBJ2-1; D may be TRBD2 (5 bases). This CDR3 is 16 amino acids long. With 6 bases removed from V and 0 bases from J, the gap between germline ends came to 16 bases. Germline CDR1 is SGHRS and CDR2 is YFSETQ. CDR3 DNA: TGCGCCAGCAATCCTATCCCAACTAGCTCCTACAATGAGCAGTTCTTC. Residues: CASNPIPTSSYNEQFF.

This clone was observed a single time. The V gene is TRBV6-5, the J gene TRBJ2-1; TRBD1 might be the D (6 bases). Trimming stripped 8 bases from V and 7 bases from J, with 15 bases between. The CDR3 runs 13 residues. Germline V CDR1 and CDR2: MNHEY, SVGAGI. CDR3 DNA sequence: TGTGCCAGCTGGAGAGGGGGTTGGAATGAGCAGTTCTTC. Translating gives CASWRGGWNEQFF.

V is TRBV19 and J is TRBJ1-5; 9 bases are shared with TRBD1. V was clipped by 9 bases and J by 7 bases; unmatched bases: 10. The CDR3 length is 14 residues. Germline loops: CDR1 LNHDA, CDR2 SQIVND (reference sequence). The CDR3 DNA sequence: TGTGCCAGCTCGGTACAGGGGGCTGGCCAGCCCCAGCATTTT. Its translation is CASSVQGAGQPQHF.

The J gene is TRBJ2-1, the V gene TRBV7-9; 9 nucleotides match TRBD2. This CDR3 is built from 19 residues. Germline CDR1 SEHNR, CDR2 FQNEAQ (reference sequence). V shed 1 base, J shed 8 bases, and the junction held 18 bases outside the gene matches. The CDR3: CASSLGSVSGRGGRDEQFF. The CDR3 nucleotides read TGTGCCAGCAGCTTAGGGTCAGTTAGCGGGAGAGGGGGCCGCGATGAGCAGTTCTTC.

This chain connects TRBV6-5 to TRBJ2-3; 7 bases map to TRBD2. The V and J ends lost 7 bases and 1 base, in that order; junction bases with no gene match: 5. CDR3 length equals 14 residues. In germline, CDR1 is MNHEY, CDR2 SVGAGI. For the CDR3, the DNA is TGTGCCAGCAACCGGGCGGGGGGCACAGATACGCAGTATTTT. This translates into CASNRAGGTDTQYF.

The V and J genes are TRBV3-1 (or the pseudogene TRBV3-2) and TRBJ2-7; 8 nucleotides line up with TRBD2. The CDR3 length is 15 residues. Looked up from germline, CDR1 is LGHDT and CDR2 is YNNKEL (reference sequence). With 5 bases clipped from V and 1 base from J, the junction kept 7 bases outside the gene matches. For the CDR3, the DNA is TGTGCCAGCAGCTATACCGGGGGGGCATCCTACGAGCAGTACTTC. It codes for CASSYTGGASYEQYF.

The rearrangement uses TRBV11-2 and TRBJ2-4; 10 bases agree with TRBD2. Germline V gene lookup returns CDR1 SGHAT and CDR2 FQNNGV. The length of the CDR3 is 17 residues. Trimming cost V 5 bases and J 3 bases; bases outside gene matches: 10. DNA of the CDR3: TGTGCCAGCAGCCCTCTAGGGAGCGGGGGGGACAAAAACATTCAGTACTTC. Residues: CASSPLGSGGDKNIQYF.

CDR3 loop: CASSAYRDRGTEAFF. The CDR3 nucleotides are TGTGCCAGCAGCGCCTACCGGGACAGGGGCACTGAAGCTTTCTTT. V is TRBV11-2 and J is TRBJ1-1; 10 bases agree with TRBD1. CDR3 length equals 15 residues. J lost 4 bases, V lost 5 bases, and 7 bases had no gene match. Germline CDR1 SGHAT, CDR2 FQNNGV.

V gene TRBV7-8 combines with J gene TRBJ2-3; TRBD2 aligns across 11 bases. The germline V gene has CDR1 SGHVS and CDR2 FQNEAQ. Germline trimming cut 7 bases from V and 0 bases from J; bases unmatched to any gene: 9. The CDR3 is 17 residues long. CDR3 DNA: TGTGCCAGCACCATCGGGACTAGCGGTTTTAGCACAGATACGCAGTATTTT. Translated, it gives CASTIGTSGFSTDTQYF.

The chain is built from TRBV12-3 or TRBV12-4 and TRBJ2-5; D is undetermined. Trimming shortened V by 6 bases and J by 5 bases, and 13 bases separated the two germline ends. The CDR3 contains 13 residues. The CDR3 DNA reads TGTGCCAGCAGCTATTTCCAGACGGAGACCCAGTACTTC. This translates into CASSYFQTETQYF.

V gene TRBV9 combines with J gene TRBJ1-2; possible D gene TRBD1, 6 bases. Trimming cost V 0 bases and J 4 bases, with 25 bases left between them. CDR1 is SGDLS, CDR2 YYNGEE, per germline. This CDR3 has 19 amino acids. CDR3 protein: CASSVARSGQSSRGYGYTF. DNA of the CDR3: TGTGCCAGCAGCGTAGCTCGATCAGGACAGTCCTCCCGTGGCTATGGCTACACCTTC.

The chain uses TRBV14 and TRBJ2-3; D is perhaps TRBD2 (5 bases). The CDR3 has 13 amino acids. Trimming took off 4 bases at V and 1 base at J, with 6 bases between the two ends. Germline V gives CDR1 SGHDN, CDR2 FVKESK. The CDR3 loop reads CASSPEGTDTQYF. The DNA of the CDR3 is TGTGCCAGCAGCCCGGAGGGCACAGATACGCAGTATTTT. The full variable domain, completed using reference TRBV14 and TRBJ2-3, is EAGVTQFPSHSVIEKGQTVTLRCDPISGHDNLYWYRRVMGKEIKFLLHFVKESKQDESGMPNNRFLAERTGGTYSTLKVQPAELEDSGVYFCASSPEGTDTQYFGPGTRLTVL.

In this sample, this clone turned up once. This sequence joins TRBV3-1 (or the pseudogene TRBV3-2) and TRBJ1-1, with a weak D call TRBD1 (6 bases). CDR1 is LGHDT and CDR2 is YNNKEL in the germline V gene (reference sequence). The CDR3 is 14 amino acids. The ends were cut back, 0 bases at V and 5 bases at J, with 10 bases in the middle. Written as DNA, the CDR3 is TGTGCCAGCAGCCAAGAGTACAGGGTTACTGAAGCTTTCTTT. Amino acids: CASSQEYRVTEAFF.

The chain uses TRBV7-3 and TRBJ2-2; D might be TRBD2 (6 bases). CDR1 is SGHTA and CDR2 is FQGTGA in the germline V gene. The CDR3 spans 15 residues. V dropped 5 bases and J dropped 1 base, with 11 bases sitting between them. The chain's CDR3 is CASSPPGLNTGELFF. The CDR3 DNA reads as TGTGCCAGCAGCCCTCCGGGACTGAACACCGGGGAGCTGTTTTTT.

The rearrangement joins TRBV6-5 to TRBJ2-7; 10 nucleotides match TRBD1. From germline, CDR1 is MNHEY and CDR2 SVGAGI. V was pared by 0 bases and J by 1 base, with 0 bases of the junction left unmatched. CDR3 size: 15 residues. The CDR3 bases are TGTGCCAGCAGTTACTCGGGACAGGGGTCCTACGAGCAGTACTTC. Translating it yields CASSYSGQGSYEQYF.

The chain carries TRBV5-6 and TRBJ1-6; 7 bases are a match to TRBD1. Trimming at V came to 2 bases and at J to 9 bases, leaving 2 bases not matched to a gene. CDR1 and CDR2 (germline): SGHDT, YYEEEE. This CDR3 spans 13 amino acids. The CDR3: CASSFGTVSPLHF. The CDR3 nucleotides are TGTGCCAGCAGCTTCGGGACAGTTTCACCCCTCCACTTT.

This clone was seen only once. The chain links TRBV10-1 to TRBJ1-1, with TRBD1 identical over 9 bases. V trimming: 5 bases; J trimming: 3 bases; junction bases outside the gene matches: 4. The CDR3 has 14 residues. Germline CDR1 and CDR2: WNHNN and SYGVQD (reference sequence). CDR3 sequence reads: CASSPGQGYTEAFF. Here the CDR3 DNA reads TGCGCCAGCAGTCCGGGACAGGGATACACTGAAGCTTTCTTT.

The rearrangement joins TRBV5-1 to TRBJ1-3, with unresolved D. Trimming removed 0 bases at V and 4 bases at J, with 8 bases between. The germline V gene has CDR1 SGHRS and CDR2 YFSETQ. This CDR3 comprises 14 residues. Written as DNA, the CDR3 is TGCGCCAGCAGCTTGGTGGGGAGCGGAAACACCATATATTTT. It codes for CASSLVGSGNTIYF.

The chain couples TRBV2 to TRBJ1-2, with D possibly being TRBD1 (5 bases). CDR1 and CDR2 (germline): SNHLY, FYNNEI. The length of the CDR3 is 13 residues. Trimming pared 7 bases from V and 4 bases from J, leaving 13 bases between. The CDR3 is CASTTGRSYGYTF. The CDR3 region has the DNA TGTGCCAGCACCACGGGACGGTCCTATGGCTACACCTTC.

This clone occurred a few times. Its ends do not fully match the called genes, so a read error is possible. The rearrangement joins TRBV15 to TRBJ2-7; D is unresolved. Germline V gene data show CDR1 as LNHNV and CDR2 as YYDKDF (reference sequence). The CDR3 runs 13 residues. The CDR3 protein is CATSRDTNLGPVF. CDR3 nucleotides: TGTGCCACCAGCAGAGATACTAACCTAGGACCCGTCTTC.

The rearrangement uses TRBV29-1 and TRBJ2-1, with D possibly TRBD1 on 5 matching bases. From germline, CDR1 is SQVTM and CDR2 ANQGSEA. Trimming removed 2 bases from V and 10 bases from J, with 9 bases in between. There are 11 residues in the CDR3. The DNA of the CDR3 is TGCAGCGTTGAACTCCAGGGCGAGCAGTTCTTC. Its translation is CSVELQGEQFF.

This clone has only a few counts. The chain is built from TRBV6-1 and TRBJ1-2; D may be TRBD1 (5 bases). The CDR3 consists of 14 residues. Trimming took off 3 bases at V and 5 bases at J, with 13 bases between the two ends. From germline, CDR1 is MNHNS and CDR2 SASEGT. CDR3 region: CASSDLSGLYGYTF. The DNA of the CDR3 is TGTGCCAGCAGTGATTTGTCAGGGTTGTATGGCTACACCTTC.

The chain uses TRBV7-9 and TRBJ1-1; the D is unclear. Deletions cut 5 bases from V and 10 bases from J, with 11 bases between. Germline V gene data show CDR1 as SEHNR and CDR2 as FQNEAQ (reference sequence). CDR3 length: 11 residues. Here the CDR3 reads CASSPPPGAFF. DNA of the CDR3: TGTGCCAGCAGCCCCCCACCGGGAGCTTTCTTT.